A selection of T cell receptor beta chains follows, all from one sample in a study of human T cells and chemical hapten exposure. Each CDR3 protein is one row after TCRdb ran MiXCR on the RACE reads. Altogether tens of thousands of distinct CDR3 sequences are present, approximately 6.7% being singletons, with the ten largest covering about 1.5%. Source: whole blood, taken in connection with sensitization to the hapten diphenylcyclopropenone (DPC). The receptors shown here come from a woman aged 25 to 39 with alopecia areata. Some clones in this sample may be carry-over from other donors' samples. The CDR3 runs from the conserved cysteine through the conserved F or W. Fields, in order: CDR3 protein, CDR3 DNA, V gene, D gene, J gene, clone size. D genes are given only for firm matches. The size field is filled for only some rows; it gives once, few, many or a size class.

CDR3 protein: CASSPGGAGRDTQYF
CDR3 DNA: TGTGCTAGCAGCCCCGGGGGGGCCGGGAGAGATACGCAGTATTTT
V gene: TRBV7-7
D gene: TRBD2
J gene: TRBJ2-3
clone size: many

CDR3 protein: CSPLRTDTQYF
CDR3 DNA: TGCAGTCCGTTGCGCACAGATACGCAGTATTTT
V gene: TRBV20-1
D gene: NA
J gene: TRBJ2-3
clone size: many

CDR3 protein: CASSQDRAAGENSPLHF
CDR3 DNA: TGTGCCAGCAGCCAAGATAGGGCGGCAGGGGAGAATTCACCCCTCCACTTT
V gene: TRBV14
D gene: NA
J gene: TRBJ1-6
clone size: many

CDR3 protein: CSAGTGIDNEQFF
CDR3 DNA: TGCAGCGCCGGGACAGGAATCGACAATGAGCAGTTCTTC
V gene: TRBV20-1
D gene: TRBD1
J gene: TRBJ2-1
clone size: many

CDR3 protein: CASSRGSGANVLTF
CDR3 DNA: TGTGCCAGTAGTCGGGGGTCTGGGGCCAACGTCCTGACTTTC
V gene: TRBV19
D gene: NA
J gene: TRBJ2-6
clone size: many

CDR3 protein: CASSPQGFHEKLFF
CDR3 DNA: TGCGCCAGCAGCCCTCAGGGGTTTCATGAAAAACTGTTTTTT
V gene: TRBV5-1
D gene: NA
J gene: TRBJ1-4
clone size: many

CDR3 protein: CASSVQGGSYNEQFF
CDR3 DNA: TGTGCCAGCAGTGTACAGGGTGGGTCCTACAATGAGCAGTTCTTC
V gene: TRBV2
D gene: NA
J gene: TRBJ2-1
clone size: many

CDR3 protein: CSASQGLQGYGYTF
CDR3 DNA: TGCAGTGCTTCCCAGGGGCTTCAGGGCTATGGCTACACCTTC
V gene: TRBV20-1
D gene: NA
J gene: TRBJ1-2
clone size: many

CDR3 protein: CASSPDGTGVHQPQHF
CDR3 DNA: TGCGCCAGCAGCCCGGACGGGACAGGGGTTCATCAGCCCCAGCATTTT
V gene: TRBV5-1
D gene: TRBD1
J gene: TRBJ1-5
clone size: NA

CDR3 protein: CASSPGTGTAGANVLTF
CDR3 DNA: TGTGCCAGCAGTCCTGGGACAGGTACGGCTGGGGCCAACGTCCTGACTTTC
V gene: TRBV12-3/TRBV12-4
D gene: TRBD1
J gene: TRBJ2-6
clone size: many